These 23 T cell receptor beta chains were sequenced from one sample in a study of blood T cell repertoires in COVID-19. Assay used: immunoSEQ multiplex PCR; TCRdb lists only in-frame clones, some missing. The sample shows 300,000 to 400,000 clones, approximately 85% of them seen only once. Sequenced material: peripheral blood. All receptors come from a human donor in a cohort sampled during active COVID-19.

The CDR3 coding sequence is TGTGCCAGCTCACCCCCAGGACAGCGGGGGGGATCCTACGAGCAGTACTTC. Amino acid sequence: CASSPPGQRGGSYEQYF. This sequence joins TRBV18 and TRBJ2-7, with 10 bases aligning to TRBD2. The V and J ends lost 3 bases and 1 base, in that order; junction bases with no gene match: 9. The germline CDR1 and CDR2 sequences are KGHSH and LQKENI. CDR3 length: 17 residues.

The chain combines TRBV27 with TRBJ1-3, with TRBD1 matching 7 bases. Trimming at V came to 9 bases and at J to 4 bases, leaving 6 bases not matched to a gene. CDR1 and CDR2 (germline): MNHEY, SMNVEV (reference sequence). The CDR3 spans 13 residues. The CDR3 loop reads CASRQGKGNTIYF. The DNA for the CDR3 is TGTGCCAGTCGACAGGGAAAAGGAAACACCATATATTTT.

This clone was seen only once. This rearrangement joins TRBV2 to TRBJ2-3; no reliable D call. Trimming left V 6 bases short and J 6 bases short, with 13 bases between. Per germline, CDR1 SNHLY and CDR2 FYNNEI. The CDR3 is 13 residues long. The CDR3 sequence is CASSRLTSDTQYF. The CDR3 coding sequence is TGTGCCAGCAGCCGACTTACTTCCGATACGCAGTATTTT.

CDR3 amino acids: CASSRGGNTEAFF. CDR3 bases: TGTGCCAGCAGTCGGGGTGGTAACACTGAAGCTTTCTTT. The chain recombines TRBV7-3 with TRBJ1-1; D call uncertain. Germline V gene data show CDR1 as SGHTA and CDR2 as FQGTGA. The length of the CDR3 is 13 residues. Trimming cost V 6 bases and J 2 bases, with 10 bases left between them.

This sequence joins TRBV6-5 and TRBJ2-7, with D possibly matching TRBD2 (5 bases). CDR3 size: 11 residues. Germline CDR1 is MNHEY and CDR2 is SVGAGI. The ends were cut back, 6 bases at V and 7 bases at J, with 10 bases in the middle. The CDR3 protein is CASSRGGEQYF. The CDR3 DNA follows: TGTGCCAGCAGCCGGGGTGGTGAGCAGTACTTC.

This clone turned up a few times. The chain joins TRBV6-5 to TRBJ2-5; 9 nucleotides match TRBD2. V dropped 8 bases and J dropped 5; count of bases not matched to a gene: 12. The germline CDR1 and CDR2 sequences are MNHEY and SVGAGI. The CDR3 sequence is 15 residues long. CDR3 sequence: CASGKRGAAWETQYF. CDR3 in DNA: TGTGCCAGCGGGAAGCGGGGGGCTGCCTGGGAGACCCAGTACTTC.

This chain joins TRBV10-3 and TRBJ1-6; D is undetermined. CDR1 and CDR2 from the germline V gene are ENHRY and SYGVKD. V was shortened by 6 bases and J by 6 bases, with 9 bases between the two germline ends. This CDR3 has 13 residues. CDR3 region: CAIREEVNSPLHF. The CDR3 DNA is TGTGCCATCAGGGAGGAGGTTAATTCACCCCTCCACTTT.

Worth noting for this clone: One end of the junction varies from germline; a read error may be responsible. The chain combines TRBV20-1 with TRBJ1-1; 9 positions agree with TRBD1. Germline assignment: CDR1 DFQATT and CDR2 SNEGSKA (reference sequence). This CDR3 is 8 amino acids long. The CDR3 sequence: CSARTGEF. The CDR3 DNA reads as TGCAGTGCACGGACAGGGGAGTTC.

The CDR3 is CASSLEYKRGHYGYTF. In nucleotides, the CDR3 is TGTGCCAGCAGCTTAGAGTATAAAAGGGGGCATTATGGCTACACCTTC. V is TRBV7-9 and J is TRBJ1-2, with 7 bases matching TRBD1. The V gene's germline CDR1 is SEHNR and CDR2 FQNEAQ (reference sequence). The CDR3 is 16 residues long. V lost 1 base, J lost 5 bases, and 10 bases stayed unmatched.

The chain employs TRBV30 and TRBJ2-3; possibly TRBD1 for D (5 bases). V lost 0 bases and J 5 bases, leaving 9 bases between the germline ends. There are 13 residues in the CDR3. Germline CDR1 GTSNPN, CDR2 SVGIG (reference sequence). This CDR3 is CAWSVMTEDTQYF. The DNA for the CDR3 is TGTGCCTGGAGTGTGATGACAGAAGATACGCAGTATTTT.

The CDR3 region is CAWRGGGDEQYF. The CDR3 DNA follows: TGTGCCTGGAGGGGAGGGGGGGACGAGCAGTACTTC. The chain recombines TRBV30 with TRBJ2-7, with D perhaps TRBD2 (7 bases). V lost 3 bases, J lost 5 bases, and 11 bases lay in between. This CDR3 has 12 residues. CDR1 is GTSNPN and CDR2 is SVGIG in the germline V gene (reference sequence). The whole variable domain, filled in from reference TRBV30 and TRBJ2-7, reads SQTIHQWPATLVQPVGSPLSLECTVEGTSNPNLYWYRQAAGRGLQLLFYSVGIGQISSEVPQNLSASRPQDRQFILSSKKLLLSDSGFYLCAWRGGGDEQYFGPGTRLTVT.

The chain combines TRBV19 with TRBJ2-7; D might be TRBD2 (6 bases). V lost 5 bases and J 1 base, leaving 15 bases between the germline ends. This CDR3 spans 15 amino acids. Looked up from germline, CDR1 is LNHDA and CDR2 is SQIVND (reference sequence). The CDR3 spells CASSGGGGPSYEQYF. Here the CDR3 DNA reads TGTGCCAGTAGTGGGGGAGGTGGCCCTTCCTACGAGCAGTACTTC.

The genes are TRBV5-1 and TRBJ2-7; TRBD2 might be the D (6 bases). Germline CDR1 reads SGHRS; CDR2 reads YFSETQ. Deletions cut 2 bases from V and 7 bases from J, with 13 bases between. The CDR3 totals 13 residues. The DNA of the CDR3 is TGCGCCAGCAGCTTTTCTAGCGTGGGGGAGCAGTACTTC. Encoded protein: CASSFSSVGEQYF.

The chain uses TRBV5-6 and TRBJ1-1, with 9 bases lining up with TRBD1. The CDR3 has 14 amino acids. The junction had 7 bases not matched to a gene; V was cut back by 4 bases and J by 6 bases. Germline V gene lookup returns CDR1 SGHDT and CDR2 YYEEEE. The CDR3 region is CASSIPHRGPEAFF. The CDR3 DNA reads as TGTGCCAGCAGCATACCTCACAGGGGGCCTGAAGCTTTCTTT.

This clone was observed a handful of times. This CDR3 reads CASSSTGDGYYTF. CDR3 DNA: TGCGCCAGCAGCTCGACAGGGGACGGGTACTACACCTTC. The chain combines TRBV5-1 with TRBJ1-2; TRBD1 matches at 8 bases. Trimming removed 3 bases from V and 10 bases from J; junction bases left unmatched: 8. The V gene's germline CDR1 is SGHRS and CDR2 YFSETQ. CDR3 length: 13 residues.

The chain uses TRBV11-3 and TRBJ1-6; D gene uncertain. Germline V gene lookup returns CDR1 SGHNT and CDR2 YENEEA. This CDR3 is 15 amino acids long. With 3 bases removed from V and 0 bases from J, the gap between germline ends came to 6 bases. This chain's CDR3 is CASSFPSSYNSPLHF. The CDR3 bases are TGTGCCAGCAGCTTCCCCAGCTCCTATAATTCACCCCTCCACTTT.

The rearrangement joins TRBV15 to TRBJ1-1, with 8 positions matching TRBD1. Germline trimming cut 5 bases from V and 5 bases from J; bases unmatched to any gene: 4. The CDR3 is 13 amino acids. Germline-derived CDR1 and CDR2 are LNHNV and YYDKDF (reference sequence). CDR3 loop: CATSPQGGTEAFF. CDR3 DNA: TGTGCCACCAGCCCACAGGGGGGGACTGAAGCTTTCTTT.

V usage is TRBV7-2 and J usage is TRBJ1-3; D remains ambiguous. V was shortened by 1 base and J by 3 bases, with 7 bases between the two germline ends. Germline V gene lookup returns CDR1 SGHTA and CDR2 FQGNSA. This CDR3 region has 14 residues. Written as DNA, the CDR3 is TGTGCCAGCAGCTTAGAGGCAGGTGGAAACACCATATATTTT. Amino acid sequence: CASSLEAGGNTIYF.

This chain joins TRBV4-1 and TRBJ2-7, with a weak D call TRBD2 (6 bases). The CDR3 sequence is 14 residues long. CDR1 and CDR2 from the germline V gene are MGHRA and YSYEKL. The V end was cut by 4 bases, the J end by 7 bases, with 17 bases between. CDR3 residues: CASSRSPGGWEQYF. CDR3 DNA: TGCGCCAGCAGCCGAAGCCCAGGAGGGTGGGAGCAGTACTTC.

V and J are TRBV19 and TRBJ2-7; 9 positions agree with TRBD1. V lost 5 bases to trimming and J lost 1 base; unmatched junction nucleotides: 3. This CDR3 has 14 residues. CDR1 LNHDA and CDR2 SQIVND come from the germline V gene (reference sequence). The chain's CDR3 is CASSPGTGSYEQYF. The DNA of the CDR3 is TGTGCCAGTAGTCCCGGGACAGGGTCCTACGAGCAGTACTTC. Combining the CDR3 with reference TRBV19 and TRBJ2-7 gives the whole variable domain DGGITQSPKYLFRKEGQNVTLSCEQNLNHDAMYWYRQDPGQGLRLIYYSQIVNDFQKGDIAEGYSVSREKKESFPLTVTSAQKNPTAFYLCASSPGTGSYEQYFGPGTRLTVT.

The chain is built from TRBV19 and TRBJ2-7, with D tentatively TRBD1 (6 bases). Germline CDR1 is LNHDA and CDR2 is SQIVND (reference sequence). Trimming took off 9 bases at V and 5 bases at J, with 17 bases between the two ends. The CDR3 spans 13 residues. The CDR3 bases are TGTGCCAGCGGTGACAGGCCCTTAGACGAGCAGTACTTC. Protein product: CASGDRPLDEQYF.

CDR3 sequence (DNA): TGTGCCAGCTCTGATTTGGTGGAGTCCGAGCAGTACTTC. This translates into CASSDLVESEQYF. The chain has TRBV6-5 and TRBJ2-7; D not resolved. The length of the CDR3 is 13 residues. V was cut by 8 bases and J by 6 bases, with 17 bases left in between. Germline V gives CDR1 MNHEY, CDR2 SVGAGI.

The chain is built from TRBV6-5 and TRBJ2-1; unclear D gene. V was cut by 2 bases and J by 6 bases, with 11 bases left in between. The germline CDR1 and CDR2 sequences are MNHEY and SVGAGI. The CDR3 contains 14 residues. Here the CDR3 DNA reads TGTGCCAGCAGTTACGGGCAGCAGCTCAATGAGCAGTTCTTC. Residues: CASSYGQQLNEQFF.